These T cell receptor beta chains were read from a single sample in a study of Graves' ophthalmopathy and Graves' hyperthyroidism. TCRdb reprocessed the multiplex PCR reads with MiXCR, giving one entry per CDR3 protein. The repertoire has roughly 1.1 million distinct CDR3 sequences, less than 45% of them found once; the top ten carry 8.5% to 14%. The sequenced sample consisted of peripheral blood or thyroid tissue (not recorded which). All receptors derive from an adult man with Graves' hyperthyroidism. Each CDR3 is given with its conserved first and last residue. The D gene is left open where the match is weak. Clone size, where shown, is once, few, many, or a class for clones that have expanded.

j_call v_call clone_size d_call cdr3_aa cdr3_nt
TRBJ2-7 TRBV10-3 NA NA CAQHGDRTSDEQYF TGTGCCCAGCACGGAGACAGGACGAGCGACGAGCAGTACTTC
TRBJ2-7 TRBV7-8 NA NA CASILAGQTTFYEQYF TGTGCCAGCATTCTCGCGGGACAGACTACTTTCTACGAGCAGTACTTC
TRBJ1-2 TRBV7-8 many NA CASSSQLLTGDGYTF TGTGCCAGCAGCTCCCAGCTACTGACAGGCGATGGCTACACCTTC
TRBJ1-4 TRBV30 few NA CAWSDQGTNEKLFF TGTGCCTGGAGTGACCAGGGAACTAATGAAAAACTGTTTTTT
TRBJ2-3 TRBV9 few NA CASSVSGGLSTDTQYF TGTGCCAGCAGCGTATCGGGGGGCCTCAGCACAGATACGCAGTATTTT
TRBJ2-1 TRBV11-2 NA NA CASSSSQGLGEQFF TGTGCCAGCAGTTCTTCACAGGGTCTGGGTGAGCAGTTCTTC
TRBJ2-5 TRBV10-3 NA NA CAISGLGGQSKETQYF TGTGCCATCAGTGGCCTGGGAGGACAGTCAAAAGAGACCCAGTACTTC
TRBJ1-6 TRBV7-2 many TRBD1 CASRSDRDSTKSPLHF TGTGCCAGCAGGTCGGACCGGGACAGTACGAAATCACCCCTCCACTTT
TRBJ2-5 TRBV10-2 many NA CASSESSGWETQYF TGCGCCAGCAGTGAGTCGTCAGGGTGGGAGACCCAGTACTTC
TRBJ2-2 TRBV5-1 few NA CASSFRGRSNTGELFF TGCGCCAGCAGCTTTAGGGGCAGATCGAACACCGGGGAGCTGTTTTTT
TRBJ1-2 TRBV19 NA NA CASRVQGRFSANYGYTF TGTGCCAGCAGAGTCCAGGGGAGATTTTCAGCTAACTATGGCTACACCTTC